A single count supports the clone carrying this T cell receptor beta chain. Sequencing used immunoSEQ multiplex PCR; TCRdb keeps in-frame clones, though not all of them. The top ten clones hold around 0.27% of a sample with around 75,000 clones, roughly 90% of them seen once. These data come from a study of T cell changes during pregnancy in multiple sclerosis. The ends were cut back, 2 bases at V and 0 bases at J, with 17 bases in the middle. CDR1 SGHDT and CDR2 YYEEEE come from the germline V gene. The CDR3 sequence is 17 residues long. The sequenced sample was CD4+ T cells from peripheral blood mononuclear cells, obtained in the third trimester of pregnancy. The chain recombines TRBV5-6 with TRBJ1-1; weak D call: TRBD1 (6 bases). This clonotype originated in a female donor in good health, enrolled as a control in a pregnancy study. The CDR3 DNA sequence: TGTGCCAGCAGCTTACTTGGGGACACGGACATGAACACTGAAGCTTTCTTT. This codes for CASSLLGDTDMNTEAFF. The complete variable domain, with remaining parts taken from reference TRBV5-6 and TRBJ1-1, reads DAGVTQSPTHLIKTRGQQVTLRCSPKSGHDTVSWYQQALGQGPQFIFQYYEEEERQRGNFPDRFSGHQFPNYSSELNVNALLLGDSALYLCASSLLGDTDMNTEAFFGQGTRLTVV.